The T cell receptor (beta chain) described here comes from a study of cytomegalovirus exposure and HLA in healthy donors. General study results and limits: Most subjects had HLA-A and HLA-B alleles reportedly predicted accurately by TCR beta sequences.

A word on this clone: The antigen is unknown.

The germline V gene encodes CDR1 SGDLS and CDR2 YYNGEE. V lost 1 base to trimming and J lost 7 bases; unmatched junction nucleotides: 7. CDR3 size: 16 residues. The PCR ran on 60 Vbeta and 13 Jbeta primers. Method: immunoSEQ multiplex PCR; TCRdb's copy keeps in-frame clones and lacks some. The table lists some 70,000 clones, more than 75% of them singletons. The sample taken for sequencing was PBMCs. The V gene is TRBV9, the J gene TRBJ2-2; TRBD2 agrees at 10 bases. This clonotype originated in a young man in good health and CMV-seronegative. The CDR3 loop reads CASSVSSGRTGGELFF. As DNA, the CDR3 is TGTGCCAGCAGCGTATCTAGCGGGAGAACGGGCGGGGAGCTGTTTTTT.